This T cell receptor beta chain derives from a study of blood T cell repertoires in COVID-19. Study details: Donors in the United States, Italy and Spain gave samples during acute or convalescent COVID-19. Nucleic acid was either cDNA or gDNA, and it came from T cells, B-cell-depleted T cells, or PBMCs.

The CDR3 contains 12 residues. J was trimmed by 5 bases and V by 8 bases; bases with no gene match: 5. Authors' processing steps: By means of reference gene primer amplification, nucleated cell counts were estimated. Method: immunoSEQ multiplex PCR; TCRdb's copy keeps in-frame clones and lacks some. D and trimming were read from the DNA, whereas the V and J calls and clone size are those reported in that table. The sample includes more than 150,000 clones, under 85% seen only once; the top ten take about 7%. The TCR comes from a human donor in a cohort sampled during active COVID-19. Source material: peripheral blood. V gene TRBV12-3 or TRBV12-4 combines with J gene TRBJ2-5, with TRBD1 identical over 7 bases. Written as DNA, the CDR3 is TGTGCCAGCGCCACAGGGGTGGAGACCCAGTACTTC. It yields the protein CASATGVETQYF.